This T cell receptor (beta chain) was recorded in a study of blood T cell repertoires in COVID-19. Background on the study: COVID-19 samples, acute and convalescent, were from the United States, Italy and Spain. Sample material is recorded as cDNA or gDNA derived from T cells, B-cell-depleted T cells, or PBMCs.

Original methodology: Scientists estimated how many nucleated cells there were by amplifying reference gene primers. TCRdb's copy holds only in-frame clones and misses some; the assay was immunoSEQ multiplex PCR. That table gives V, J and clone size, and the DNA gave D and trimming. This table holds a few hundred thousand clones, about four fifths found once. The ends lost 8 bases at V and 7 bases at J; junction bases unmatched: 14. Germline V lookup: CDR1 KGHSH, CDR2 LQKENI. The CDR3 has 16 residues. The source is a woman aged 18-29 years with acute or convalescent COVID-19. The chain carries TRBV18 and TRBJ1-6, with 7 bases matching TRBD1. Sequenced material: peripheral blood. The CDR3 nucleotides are TGTGCCAGCCTCGAAGAAGGGGGCCTGGGGAATTCACCCCTCCACTTT. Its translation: CASLEEGGLGNSPLHF.